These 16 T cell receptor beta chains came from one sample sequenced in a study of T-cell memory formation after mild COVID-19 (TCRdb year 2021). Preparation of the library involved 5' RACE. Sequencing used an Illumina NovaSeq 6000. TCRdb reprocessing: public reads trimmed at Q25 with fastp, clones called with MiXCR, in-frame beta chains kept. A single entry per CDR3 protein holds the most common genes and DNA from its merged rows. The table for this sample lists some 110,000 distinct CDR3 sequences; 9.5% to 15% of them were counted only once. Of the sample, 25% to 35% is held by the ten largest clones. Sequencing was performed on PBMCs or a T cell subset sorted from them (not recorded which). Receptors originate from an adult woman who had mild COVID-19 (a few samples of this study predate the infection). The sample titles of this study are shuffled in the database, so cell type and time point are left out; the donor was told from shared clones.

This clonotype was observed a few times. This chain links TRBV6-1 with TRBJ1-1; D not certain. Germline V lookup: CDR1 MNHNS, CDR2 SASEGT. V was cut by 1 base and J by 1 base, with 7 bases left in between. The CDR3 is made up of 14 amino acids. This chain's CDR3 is CASSEVGENTEAFF. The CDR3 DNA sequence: TGTGCCAGCAGTGAAGTTGGGGAGAACACTGAAGCTTTCTTT.

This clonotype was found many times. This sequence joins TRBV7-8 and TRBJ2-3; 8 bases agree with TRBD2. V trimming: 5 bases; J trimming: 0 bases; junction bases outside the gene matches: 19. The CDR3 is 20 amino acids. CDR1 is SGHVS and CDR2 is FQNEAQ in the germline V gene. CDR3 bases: TGTGCCAGCAGCCCCGAGACTAGCGCAATCAGAAAACCTAGCACAGATACGCAGTATTTT. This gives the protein CASSPETSAIRKPSTDTQYF. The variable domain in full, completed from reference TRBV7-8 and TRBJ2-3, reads GAGVSQSPRYKVAKRGQDVALRCDPISGHVSLFWYQQALGQGPEFLTYFQNEAQLDKSGLPSDRFFAERPEGSVSTLKIQRTQQEDSAVYLCASSPETSAIRKPSTDTQYFGPGTRLTVL.

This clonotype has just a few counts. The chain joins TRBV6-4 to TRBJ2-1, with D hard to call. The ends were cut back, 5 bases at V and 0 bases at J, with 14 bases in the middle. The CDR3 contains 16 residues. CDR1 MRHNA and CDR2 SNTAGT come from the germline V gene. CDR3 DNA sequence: TGTGCCAGCAGTCCGTTTAGTTTGAGCTCCTACAATGAGCAGTTCTTC. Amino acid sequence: CASSPFSLSSYNEQFF.

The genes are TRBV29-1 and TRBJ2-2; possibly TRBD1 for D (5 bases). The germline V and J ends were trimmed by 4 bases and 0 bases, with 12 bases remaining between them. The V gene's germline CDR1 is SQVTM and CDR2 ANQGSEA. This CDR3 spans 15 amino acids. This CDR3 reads CSVASDSTNTGELFF. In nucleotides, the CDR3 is TGCAGCGTTGCGTCAGACAGTACGAACACCGGGGAGCTGTTTTTT.

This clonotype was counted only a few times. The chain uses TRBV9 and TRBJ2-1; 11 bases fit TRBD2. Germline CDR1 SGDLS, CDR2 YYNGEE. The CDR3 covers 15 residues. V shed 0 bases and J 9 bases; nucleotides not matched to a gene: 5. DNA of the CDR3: TGTGCCAGCAGCGTAGTTAGCGGGGGGGCCGGTGAGCAGTTCTTC. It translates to CASSVVSGGAGEQFF.

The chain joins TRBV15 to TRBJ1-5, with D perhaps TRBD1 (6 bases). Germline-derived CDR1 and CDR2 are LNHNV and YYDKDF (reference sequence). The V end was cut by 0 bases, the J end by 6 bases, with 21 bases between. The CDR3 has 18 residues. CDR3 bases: TGTGCCACCAGCAGAGAGGGGAAAAACAGGGACGTCGGTCAGCCCCAGCATTTT. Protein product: CATSREGKNRDVGQPQHF. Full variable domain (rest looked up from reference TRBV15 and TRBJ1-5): DAMVIQNPRYQVTQFGKPVTLSCSQTLNHNVMYWYQQKSSQAPKLLFHYYDKDFNNEADTPDNFQSRRPNTSFCFLDIRSPGLGDTAMYLCATSREGKNRDVGQPQHFGDGTRLSIL.

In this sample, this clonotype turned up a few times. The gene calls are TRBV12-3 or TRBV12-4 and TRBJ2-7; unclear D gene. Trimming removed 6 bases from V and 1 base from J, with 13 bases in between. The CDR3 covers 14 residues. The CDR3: CASSPSGISYEQYF. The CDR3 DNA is TGTGCCAGCAGCCCATCCGGTATTTCCTACGAGCAGTACTTC.

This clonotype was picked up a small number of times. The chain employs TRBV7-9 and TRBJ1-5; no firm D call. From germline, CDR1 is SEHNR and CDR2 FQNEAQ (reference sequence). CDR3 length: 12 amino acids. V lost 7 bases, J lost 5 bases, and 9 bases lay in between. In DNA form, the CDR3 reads TGTGCCAGCAACACGCCCGATCAGCCCCAGCATTTT. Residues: CASNTPDQPQHF.

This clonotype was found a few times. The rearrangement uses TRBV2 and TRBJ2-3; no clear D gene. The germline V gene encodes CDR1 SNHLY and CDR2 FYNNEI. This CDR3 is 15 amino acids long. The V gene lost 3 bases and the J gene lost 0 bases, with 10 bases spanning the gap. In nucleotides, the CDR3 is TGTGCCAGCAGTGACATGAGAACTAGCACAGATACGCAGTATTTT. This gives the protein CASSDMRTSTDTQYF.

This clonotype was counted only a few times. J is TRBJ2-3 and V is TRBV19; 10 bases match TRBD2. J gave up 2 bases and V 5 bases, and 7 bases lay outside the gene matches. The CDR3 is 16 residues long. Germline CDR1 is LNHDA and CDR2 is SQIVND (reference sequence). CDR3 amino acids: CASSHPGLANTDTQYF. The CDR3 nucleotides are TGTGCCAGTAGTCACCCGGGACTAGCGAACACAGATACGCAGTATTTT.

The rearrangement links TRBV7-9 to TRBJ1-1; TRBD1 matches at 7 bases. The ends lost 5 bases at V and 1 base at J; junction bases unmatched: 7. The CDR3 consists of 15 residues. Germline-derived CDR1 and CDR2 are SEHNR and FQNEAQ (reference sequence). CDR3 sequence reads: CASSTTGQWNTEAFF. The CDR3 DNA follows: TGTGCCAGCAGCACAACGGGACAGTGGAACACTGAAGCTTTCTTT.

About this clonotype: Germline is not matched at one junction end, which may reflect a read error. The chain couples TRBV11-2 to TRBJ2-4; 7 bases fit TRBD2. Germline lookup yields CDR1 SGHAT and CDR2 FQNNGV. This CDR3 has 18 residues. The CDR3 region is CAGSLLSRREAAKNIQYF. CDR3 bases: TGTGCCGGCAGCCTACTAAGCAGACGGGAGGCAGCCAAAAACATTCAGTACTTC.

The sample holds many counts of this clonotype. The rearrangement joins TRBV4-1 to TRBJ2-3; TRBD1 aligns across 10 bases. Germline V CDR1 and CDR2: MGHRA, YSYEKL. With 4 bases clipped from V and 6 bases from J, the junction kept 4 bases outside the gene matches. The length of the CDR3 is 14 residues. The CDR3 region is CASSLDRGLDTQYF. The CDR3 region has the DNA TGCGCCAGCAGCCTCGACAGGGGGCTGGATACGCAGTATTTT.

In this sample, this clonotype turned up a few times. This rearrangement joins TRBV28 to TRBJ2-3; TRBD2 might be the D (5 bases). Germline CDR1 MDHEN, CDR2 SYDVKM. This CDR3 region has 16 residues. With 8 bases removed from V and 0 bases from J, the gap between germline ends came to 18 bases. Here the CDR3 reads CASSPRGVTSTDTQYF. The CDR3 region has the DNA TGTGCCAGCTCCCCCCGGGGAGTGACTAGCACAGATACGCAGTATTTT.

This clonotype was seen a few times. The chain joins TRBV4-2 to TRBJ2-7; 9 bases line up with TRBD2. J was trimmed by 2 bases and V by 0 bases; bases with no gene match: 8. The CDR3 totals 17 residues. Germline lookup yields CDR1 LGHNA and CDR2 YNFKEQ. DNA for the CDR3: TGTGCCAGCAGCCAAGATGATAGCGGGAGTCTCACCTACGAGCAGTACTTC. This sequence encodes CASSQDDSGSLTYEQYF.

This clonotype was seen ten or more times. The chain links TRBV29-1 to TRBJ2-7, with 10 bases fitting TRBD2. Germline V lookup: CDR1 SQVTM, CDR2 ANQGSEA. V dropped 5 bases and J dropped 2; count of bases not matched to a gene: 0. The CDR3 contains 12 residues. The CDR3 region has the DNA TGCAGCGTTCTAGCGGGAGCCTACGAGCAGTACTTC. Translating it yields CSVLAGAYEQYF.